This TCR beta chain was identified in a study of blood T cell repertoires in COVID-19. As handled by the study authors: Estimated nucleated cell counts came from reference gene primer amplification. Profiling relied on immunoSEQ multiplex PCR, and the TCRdb table lists in-frame clones only, not all of them. The DNA gave D and trimming, while V, J and clone size come from that table. Counted here are 200,000 to 250,000 clones, 75% to 90% occurring once; the ten biggest clones make up over 3%. The CDR3 length is 22 residues. The V gene end was trimmed by 3 bases and the J gene end by 0 bases; junction bases not matched to a gene: 19. Germline CDR1 KGHSH, CDR2 LQKENI. Living in roughly 25 US areas, the participants were between roughly 18 and 89 years of age. Participant-reported clinical history was the basis for cohort assignment.

The chain is built from TRBV18 and TRBJ2-3, with 12 nucleotides matching TRBD2. This receptor was identified in a woman aged 40 to 50 with acute COVID-19. The sequenced sample consisted of PBMCs or T cells enriched from blood (not recorded which). The CDR3 spells CASSPASGGALASRTSTDTQYF. CDR3 in DNA: TGTGCCAGCTCACCGGCTAGCGGGGGGGCCTTAGCCTCACGGACTAGCACAGATACGCAGTATTTT.